These 2 T cell receptor beta chains share one sample of origin, sequenced in a study of cytomegalovirus exposure and HLA in healthy donors. Primers for the PCR totalled 60 Vbeta and 13 Jbeta. Assay: immunoSEQ multiplex PCR; the TCRdb copy retains only in-frame clones and omits some. This sample carries under 100,000 clones, with 3% to 4% going to the ten biggest clones. Material: PBMCs. These receptors all stem from a woman in her thirties in good health and CMV-seronegative.

The chain uses TRBV2 and TRBJ1-4, with D hard to call. The CDR3 totals 12 residues. Germline V gene sequence: CDR1 SNHLY, CDR2 FYNNEI. Trimming left V 2 bases short and J 7 bases short, with 5 bases between. This chain's CDR3 is CASSEIGEKLFF. The CDR3 coding sequence is TGTGCCAGCAGTGAAATCGGTGAAAAACTGTTTTTT. Using reference TRBV2 and TRBJ1-4 for the parts outside the CDR3, the full variable domain is EPEVTQTPSHQVTQMGQEVILRCVPISNHLYFYWYRQILGQKVEFLVSFYNNEISEKSEIFDDQFSVERPDGSNFTLKIRSTKLEDSAMYFCASSEIGEKLFFGSGTQLSVL.

The chain carries TRBV13 and TRBJ2-3; 10 bases match TRBD2. This CDR3 region has 19 residues. V gave up 2 bases and J gave up 5 bases; unmatched junction bases: 16. CDR1 PRHDT and CDR2 FYEKMQ come from the germline V gene (reference sequence). CDR3: CASSLTAYYSGRAEDTQYF. CDR3 nucleotides: TGTGCCAGCAGCTTAACGGCCTACTACAGCGGGAGGGCCGAAGATACGCAGTATTTT.